The 13 T cell receptor beta chains below come from one sample, sequenced in a study of CD8+ T cells in alopecia areata. The treatment is: oral pan-JAK inhibitor, 5-10 mg twice daily. Following RNA extraction, reverse transcription yielded cDNA that acted as the sequencing template. TCRdb's copy holds only in-frame clones and misses some; the assay was immunoSEQ multiplex PCR. This table holds about 210,000 clones, less than 50% found once. Sequencing used CD4+ T cells sorted from blood, obtained between weeks 36 and 40, from a patient treated with tofacitinib. Every receptor here comes from a human donor with alopecia areata.

The V gene is TRBV28, the J gene TRBJ2-3, with D maybe TRBD2 (5 bases). This CDR3 spans 13 amino acids. Germline V gene data show CDR1 as MDHEN and CDR2 as SYDVKM. The V gene lost 8 bases and the J gene lost 2 bases, with 11 bases spanning the gap. In DNA, the CDR3 is TGTGCCAGCTGGCGGGCTACCACAGATACGCAGTATTTT. Translation: CASWRATTDTQYF.

Ten or more counts support this clone. The chain joins TRBV18 to TRBJ1-5, with 8 bases identical to TRBD1. J was trimmed by 7 bases and V by 3 bases; bases with no gene match: 11. CDR3 length: 16 amino acids. From germline, CDR1 is KGHSH and CDR2 LQKENI. Written as DNA, the CDR3 is TGTGCCAGCTCACCCGATACAGGGGGAGGGAAGCAGCCCCAGCATTTT. It specifies CASSPDTGGGKQPQHF.

This clone has a handful of counts. The gene calls are TRBV11-1 and TRBJ2-3; D call uncertain. CDR1 and CDR2 from the germline V gene are SGHAT and FQDESV (reference sequence). Between the trimmed V and J ends, which lost 2 bases and 3 bases, there was a span of 12 bases. The CDR3 is made up of 15 amino acids. The CDR3 sequence is CASSLRAELTDTQYF. DNA for the CDR3: TGTGCCAGCAGCTTAAGGGCGGAGTTAACAGATACGCAGTATTTT.

The J gene is TRBJ2-7, the V gene TRBV2; no firm D call. The germline CDR1 and CDR2 sequences are SNHLY and FYNNEI. The V end was cut by 7 bases, the J end by 4 bases, with 11 bases between. This CDR3 contains 12 residues. The CDR3 protein is CASTQSLYEQYF. The CDR3 region has the DNA TGTGCCAGCACCCAATCCCTTTACGAGCAGTACTTC. The whole variable domain, filled in from reference TRBV2 and TRBJ2-7, reads EPEVTQTPSHQVTQMGQEVILRCVPISNHLYFYWYRQILGQKVEFLVSFYNNEISEKSEIFDDQFSVERPDGSNFTLKIRSTKLEDSAMYFCASTQSLYEQYFGPGTRLTVT.

The chain links TRBV15 to TRBJ2-1; D unresolved. With 1 base removed from V and 4 bases from J, the gap between germline ends came to 5 bases. CDR1 and CDR2 from the germline V gene are LNHNV and YYDKDF (reference sequence). The CDR3 covers 13 residues. CDR3 region: CATSRALYNEQFF. CDR3 nucleotide sequence: TGTGCCACCAGCAGAGCACTTTACAATGAGCAGTTCTTC.

The V and J genes are TRBV15 and TRBJ1-5, with D possibly TRBD1 on 5 matching bases. Deletions cut 5 bases from V and 4 bases from J, with 12 bases between. Germline V gene sequence: CDR1 LNHNV, CDR2 YYDKDF (reference sequence). The CDR3 covers 14 residues. CDR3 DNA sequence: TGTGCCACCAGCCGGATCGGGGGGAATCAGCCCCAGCATTTT. This codes for CATSRIGGNQPQHF.

This sequence joins TRBV9 and TRBJ2-3; no reliable D call. Germline assignment: CDR1 SGDLS and CDR2 YYNGEE. This CDR3 is built from 15 residues. V dropped 4 bases and J dropped 2 bases, with 14 bases sitting between them. CDR3 DNA sequence: TGTGCCAGCAGCCCGCGCCAAGTGTCCACAGATACGCAGTATTTT. Amino acid sequence: CASSPRQVSTDTQYF.

The genes are TRBV29-1 and TRBJ2-5; D is uncertain. The length of the CDR3 is 13 residues. Trimming shortened V by 4 bases and J by 5 bases, and 14 bases separated the two germline ends. Germline V gives CDR1 SQVTM, CDR2 ANQGSEA. The CDR3 loop reads CSVGWPTGETQYF. CDR3 DNA sequence: TGCAGCGTTGGGTGGCCGACCGGTGAGACCCAGTACTTC.

V gene TRBV4-2 combines with J gene TRBJ1-1; D is undetermined. V was pared by 4 bases and J by 3 bases, with 9 bases between. The CDR3 is 13 residues long. Germline lookup yields CDR1 LGHNA and CDR2 YNFKEQ. DNA of the CDR3: TGTGCCAGCAGCCTCAAATTGGACACTGAAGCTTTCTTT. Translating it yields CASSLKLDTEAFF.

This clone was counted only a few times. The V call is TRBV6-5, the J call TRBJ1-1; 8 bases align to TRBD1. From germline, CDR1 is MNHEY and CDR2 SVGAGI. Trimming removed 4 bases from V and 5 bases from J; junction bases left unmatched: 6. CDR3 length: 14 amino acids. Here the CDR3 DNA reads TGTGCCAGCAGTTCCGACAGGGGAAGAACTGAAGCTTTCTTT. Translation gives CASSSDRGRTEAFF.

The chain employs TRBV7-9 and TRBJ1-4; D is unresolved. Trimming stripped 1 base from V and 8 bases from J, with 11 bases between. The CDR3 contains 14 residues. The germline gives CDR1 SEHNR, CDR2 FQNEAQ (reference sequence). CDR3 nucleotide sequence: TGTGCCAGCAGCTTAGTCGGAGACAAAGAAAAACTGTTTTTT. This sequence encodes CASSLVGDKEKLFF.

This clone has more than one count but fewer than ten. The V call is TRBV13, the J call TRBJ2-1, with 12 bases aligning to TRBD2. In germline, CDR1 is PRHDT, CDR2 FYEKMQ (reference sequence). The length of the CDR3 is 14 residues. Trimming removed 3 bases from V and 7 bases from J; junction bases left unmatched: 1. CDR3 in amino acids: CASSLLAGGNEQFF. The CDR3 coding sequence is TGTGCCAGCAGCTTGCTAGCGGGAGGGAATGAGCAGTTCTTC.

This chain links TRBV4-2 with TRBJ2-6, with D perhaps matching TRBD1 (5 bases). V shed 5 bases and J shed 0 bases, with 20 bases lying between them. CDR3 length: 19 amino acids. CDR1 and CDR2 (germline): LGHNA, YNFKEQ. In DNA, the CDR3 is TGTGCCAGCAGCTCCCTTCTGGGGCAGTCTACCTCTGGGGCCAACGTCCTGACTTTC. The encoded protein is CASSSLLGQSTSGANVLTF.